Listed below are T cell receptor beta chains from one sample, sequenced in a study of cytomegalovirus exposure and HLA in healthy donors. Assay used: immunoSEQ multiplex PCR; TCRdb lists only in-frame clones, some missing. In the table there are approximately 130,000 clones, over 85% of which are singletons. The sequencing sample was made of PBMCs. Receptors originate from a woman in her late teens or twenties in good health and CMV-seronegative. Each CDR3 is given without its conserved first and last residue. The D gene is left open where the match is weak.

V gene: TRBV2; D gene: .; CDR3 length: 13; J gene: TRBJ2-1; CDR3 protein: ASSTVPGSYNEQF
V gene: TRBV9; D gene: .; CDR3 length: 13; J gene: TRBJ2-1; CDR3 protein: ASSVSGSSYNEQF
V gene: TRBV6-4; D gene: TRBD1; CDR3 length: 14; J gene: TRBJ2-2; CDR3 protein: ASRPGTGGYTGELF
V gene: TRBV5-1; D gene: TRBD1; CDR3 length: 12; J gene: TRBJ1-1; CDR3 protein: ASSQTGWDTEAF
V gene: TRBV7-9; D gene: .; CDR3 length: 11; J gene: TRBJ1-1; CDR3 protein: ASSLGGGTEAF
V gene: TRBV6-5; D gene: .; CDR3 length: 13; J gene: TRBJ1-5; CDR3 protein: ASSYSWAYDQPQH
V gene: TRBV19; D gene: .; CDR3 length: 13; J gene: TRBJ2-1; CDR3 protein: ASSPRVKEGYEQF
V gene: TRBV2; D gene: TRBD1; CDR3 length: 13; J gene: TRBJ1-2; CDR3 protein: ASRRDRQGYYGYT
V gene: TRBV27; D gene: TRBD2; CDR3 length: 16; J gene: TRBJ2-1; CDR3 protein: ASSLKLTSGTEVNEQF
V gene: TRBV7-6; D gene: TRBD1; CDR3 length: 11; J gene: TRBJ1-2; CDR3 protein: ASSLTGDYGYT
V gene: TRBV7-9; D gene: .; CDR3 length: 17; J gene: TRBJ1-1; CDR3 protein: ASSLFMRSPGTMNTEAF
V gene: TRBV20-1; D gene: TRBD1; CDR3 length: 9; J gene: TRBJ1-2; CDR3 protein: SATNRGGYT
V gene: TRBV13; D gene: TRBD2; CDR3 length: 14; J gene: TRBJ2-1; CDR3 protein: ASSFGELTSPNEQF
V gene: TRBV18; D gene: .; CDR3 length: 14; J gene: TRBJ1-1; CDR3 protein: ASSPRVGQLPTEAF
V gene: TRBV6-1; D gene: .; CDR3 length: 12; J gene: TRBJ2-3; CDR3 protein: ASSAPGRPDTQY
V gene: TRBV27; D gene: TRBD1; CDR3 length: 13; J gene: TRBJ2-1; CDR3 protein: ASSSHRGRSHEQF
V gene: TRBV13; D gene: TRBD1; CDR3 length: 11; J gene: TRBJ1-5; CDR3 protein: ASSTGGDQPQH
V gene: TRBV2; D gene: TRBD1; CDR3 length: 12; J gene: TRBJ1-1; CDR3 protein: ATNLARGRTEAF
V gene: TRBV2; D gene: TRBD1; CDR3 length: 12; J gene: TRBJ2-7; CDR3 protein: ASTRTGGSYEQY
V gene: TRBV2; D gene: TRBD2; CDR3 length: 16; J gene: TRBJ2-2; CDR3 protein: ATAGLAGGPSGTGELF
V gene: TRBV27; D gene: TRBD1; CDR3 length: 12; J gene: TRBJ2-7; CDR3 protein: ASSSGQGNYEQY
V gene: TRBV5-8; D gene: TRBD1; CDR3 length: 17; J gene: TRBJ2-5; CDR3 protein: ASSLAFSYGDRSTETQY
V gene: TRBV27; D gene: TRBD1; CDR3 length: 14; J gene: TRBJ2-5; CDR3 protein: ASSFLRTGFQETQY
V gene: TRBV4-1; D gene: .; CDR3 length: 14; J gene: TRBJ1-2; CDR3 protein: ASSQLAGEGNYGYT
V gene: TRBV2; D gene: .; CDR3 length: 12; J gene: TRBJ2-7; CDR3 protein: ASGRQAGPYEQY
V gene: TRBV7-2; D gene: TRBD2; CDR3 length: 14; J gene: TRBJ2-7; CDR3 protein: ASSLVAGVYSYEQY
V gene: TRBV11-3; D gene: .; CDR3 length: 12; J gene: TRBJ2-1; CDR3 protein: ASSLLHEGNEQF
V gene: TRBV4-1; D gene: TRBD2; CDR3 length: 14; J gene: TRBJ2-7; CDR3 protein: ASSKPGLAVPYEQY
V gene: TRBV18; D gene: TRBD1; CDR3 length: 15; J gene: TRBJ2-7; CDR3 protein: ASSYGFRLTGIYEQY
V gene: TRBV5-4; D gene: TRBD1; CDR3 length: 13; J gene: TRBJ2-7; CDR3 protein: ASSSRDRGVREQY
V gene: TRBV7-3; D gene: .; CDR3 length: 13; J gene: TRBJ1-1; CDR3 protein: ASSLSGGGNTEAF
V gene: TRBV2; D gene: TRBD2; CDR3 length: 13; J gene: TRBJ2-3; CDR3 protein: ASSIAGAFTDTQY
V gene: TRBV18; D gene: .; CDR3 length: 14; J gene: TRBJ1-4; CDR3 protein: ASSPQDRLSGEKLF
V gene: TRBV7-2; D gene: TRBD2; CDR3 length: 13; J gene: TRBJ2-3; CDR3 protein: ASSFSGGGTNTQY
V gene: TRBV29-1; D gene: TRBD2; CDR3 length: 13; J gene: TRBJ2-1; CDR3 protein: SARSGLASYNEQF
V gene: TRBV19; D gene: .; CDR3 length: 11; J gene: TRBJ2-4; CDR3 protein: ASSQGSKNIQY
V gene: TRBV5-4; D gene: TRBD2; CDR3 length: 14; J gene: TRBJ2-1; CDR3 protein: ASSLAGGGWYNEQF
V gene: TRBV6-5; D gene: .; CDR3 length: 14; J gene: TRBJ1-2; CDR3 protein: ASSYLPLDSNYGYT
V gene: TRBV5-8; D gene: TRBD2; CDR3 length: 16; J gene: TRBJ2-2; CDR3 protein: ASSTPGLAALGTGELF
V gene: TRBV7-3; D gene: TRBD1; CDR3 length: 11; J gene: TRBJ1-2; CDR3 protein: ASTGDRAIGYT
V gene: TRBV11-1; D gene: TRBD1; CDR3 length: 13; J gene: TRBJ1-2; CDR3 protein: ASSPRDRSFYGYT
V gene: TRBV7-8; D gene: .; CDR3 length: 14; J gene: TRBJ1-5; CDR3 protein: ASSFGQSYSNQPQH
V gene: TRBV6-6; D gene: .; CDR3 length: 11; J gene: TRBJ2-7; CDR3 protein: ASVDSSSYEQY
V gene: TRBV6-6; D gene: TRBD1; CDR3 length: 13; J gene: TRBJ2-1; CDR3 protein: ASSYDRGFNNEQF
V gene: TRBV5-1; D gene: .; CDR3 length: 14; J gene: TRBJ2-7; CDR3 protein: ASSLSSNALAYEQY